Below, one TCR beta chain is given with its context. The entry originates in a study of cytomegalovirus exposure and HLA in healthy donors. The CDR3 has 15 residues. The V segment lost 4 bases and the J segment 7 bases; nucleotides outside the gene matches: 8. CDR1 is SNHLY, CDR2 FYNNEI, per germline. The PCR contained 60 Vbeta and 13 Jbeta primers. Using immunoSEQ multiplex PCR, the repertoire was profiled, and TCRdb retains in-frame clones only, with some absent. The sample yields about 100,000 clones, roughly 79% seen once. The specimen was PBMCs. The rearrangement links TRBV2 to TRBJ2-2, with 8 bases aligning to TRBD1. The source is a woman in her seventies in good health and CMV-seropositive. CDR3 coding DNA: TGTGCCAGCAGTGGGCAGGGGGCGCAGGTCGGGGAGCTGTTTTTT. It yields the protein CASSGQGAQVGELFF.